In this sample, the clone carrying this T cell receptor (beta chain) turned up many times. Its antigen is still unknown. The sample is drawn from a study of blood T cells in healthy people across ages. Study-level information: Capture by template switching was about one barcoded beta molecule per two T cells. Overall study results and limits: With age, beta diversity per million T cells declined roughly linearly, significantly by 30 to 50. Aged donors had fewer naive CD4+ cells and lower diversity than long-lived donors.

CDR3 length: 14 residues. The V and J ends lost 2 bases and 7 bases respectively, with 15 bases between them. The germline V gene has CDR1 MDHEN and CDR2 SYDVKM. The authors ran a second PCR of 7 to 11 cycles using a sample-barcoded 5' primer and a J-beta primer mix. Every molecule of cDNA carried a tag from a template-switch adaptor with 12 random nucleotides. TCRdb re-analysed the 5' RACE reads in MiXCR, keeping a single row per CDR3 protein. The sample consists of 1.5 million to 2 million distinct CDR3 sequences, 28% of them appearing once. Sample: blood. This receptor was taken from a woman aged 30 to 39 in good health. The chain uses TRBV28 and TRBJ2-7, with D possibly being TRBD2 (6 bases). The CDR3 nucleotides are TGTGCCAGCAGTTTACCAGCCTCTGGGAGGGAGCAGTACTTC. It yields the protein CASSLPASGREQYF. The full variable domain, completed using reference TRBV28 and TRBJ2-7, is DVKVTQSSRYLVKRTGEKVFLECVQDMDHENMFWYRQDPGLGLRLIYFSYDVKMKEKGDIPEGYSVSREKKERFSLILESASTNQTSMYLCASSLPASGREQYFGPGTRLTVT.